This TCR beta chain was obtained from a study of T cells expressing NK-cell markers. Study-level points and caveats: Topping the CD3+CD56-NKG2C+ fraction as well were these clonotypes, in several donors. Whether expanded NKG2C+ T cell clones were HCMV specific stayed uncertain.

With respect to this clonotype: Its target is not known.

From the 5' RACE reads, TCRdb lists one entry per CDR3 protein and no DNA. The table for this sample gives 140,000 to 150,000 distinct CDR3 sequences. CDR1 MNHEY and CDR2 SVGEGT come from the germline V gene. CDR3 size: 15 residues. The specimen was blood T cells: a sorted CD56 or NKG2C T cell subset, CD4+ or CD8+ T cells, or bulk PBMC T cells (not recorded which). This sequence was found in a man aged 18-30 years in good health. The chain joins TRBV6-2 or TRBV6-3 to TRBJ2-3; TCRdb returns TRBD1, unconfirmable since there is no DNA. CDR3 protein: CASINSGARTDTQYF.